This T cell receptor beta chain was profiled in a study of shared clonotypes between healthy human individuals. Study-wide points: Sorted-subset sequencing was shown by rarefaction to be incomplete despite large depth.

For this clone: Its specificity is not known.

Germline CDR1 SGHNT, CDR2 YYREEE (reference sequence). Trimming removed 0 bases from V and 5 bases from J, with 11 bases in between. This CDR3 is 14 amino acids long. Once extracted for a subset, genomic DNA was divided evenly among several immunoSEQ plates. In the original analysis: Junction-only sequences without quality scores came from ImmunoSEQ, so filtering differed. The protocol was immunoSEQ multiplex PCR, while the TCRdb copy is restricted to in-frame clones and leaves out a portion. V and J calls and clone size are copied from that table; D and trimming were computed from the DNA. This table has a few hundred thousand clones, about nine tenths appearing once.

V usage is TRBV5-4 and J usage is TRBJ1-2; D is ambiguous. Sequences were obtained from memory CD8+ T cells sorted from blood. As for subset: CD45RO+ cells pooled with CCR7-negative TemRA cells. The clonotype originates from a man younger than 30 in good health. CDR3 sequence: CASSLVAAQYGYTF. In DNA form, the CDR3 reads TGTGCCAGCAGCTTGGTTGCAGCCCAATATGGCTACACCTTC.